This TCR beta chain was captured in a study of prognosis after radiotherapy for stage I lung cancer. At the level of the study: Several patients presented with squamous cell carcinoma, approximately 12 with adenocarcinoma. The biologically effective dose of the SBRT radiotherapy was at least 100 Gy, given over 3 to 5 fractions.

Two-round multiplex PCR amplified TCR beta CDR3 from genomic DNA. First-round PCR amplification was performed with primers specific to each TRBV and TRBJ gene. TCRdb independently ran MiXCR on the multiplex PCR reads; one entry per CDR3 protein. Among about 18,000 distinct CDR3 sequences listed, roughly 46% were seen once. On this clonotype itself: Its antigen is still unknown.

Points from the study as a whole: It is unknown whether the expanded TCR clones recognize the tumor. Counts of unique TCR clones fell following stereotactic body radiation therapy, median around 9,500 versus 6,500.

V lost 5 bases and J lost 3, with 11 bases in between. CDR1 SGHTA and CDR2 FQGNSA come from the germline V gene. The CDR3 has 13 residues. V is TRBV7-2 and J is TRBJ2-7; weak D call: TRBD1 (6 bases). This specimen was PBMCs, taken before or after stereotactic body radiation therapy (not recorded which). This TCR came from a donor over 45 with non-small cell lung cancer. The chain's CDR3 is CASSTETGYEQYF. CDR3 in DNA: TGTGCCAGCAGCACGGAGACAGGCTACGAGCAGTACTTC.